This T cell receptor (beta chain) was found in a study of beta chain features in type 1 diabetes. Across the study: Investigators examined 107,917,701 sorted cells across all samples. Study-level results: A moderate, significant TCRB CDR3 shortening appeared in type 1 diabetes across four CD4+ subsets. Any PCR bias toward short templates would affect both groups alike.

Notes on this clone: The antigen is unknown.

Central memory, naive, regulatory and stem cell-like memory CD4+ cells were sorted by CD45RO/CCR7/CD25/CD127/CD95/CD27. The entirety of the isolated RNA underwent reverse transcription, so expressed TCRB transcripts were sequenced. Generated by immunoSEQ multiplex PCR, the TCRdb table keeps only in-frame clones and is missing some. The data contain under 250,000 clones, about 14% of them singletons. Trimming left V 0 bases short and J 4 bases short, with 7 bases between. Germline lookup yields CDR1 MNHEY and CDR2 SVGAGI. The CDR3 has 14 residues. The chain is built from TRBV6-5 and TRBJ2-1, with D uncertain. Input material: naive CD4+ T cells from blood. This clonotype was sampled from a man aged 25-40 years with type 1 diabetes. In DNA form, the CDR3 reads TGTGCCAGCAGTTACTCGGGCTTTTACAATGAGCAGTTCTTC. Amino acids: CASSYSGFYNEQFF.